Below are 20 T cell receptor beta chains sequenced from a single sample in a study of blood T cell repertoires in COVID-19. Sequenced by immunoSEQ multiplex PCR; TCRdb stores in-frame clones only, minus some. Among fewer than 250,000 clones listed, about 92% were seen once. Sequencing was carried out using peripheral blood. All receptors come from a young man with acute or convalescent COVID-19.

V and J are TRBV30 and TRBJ2-5; 7 bases match TRBD1. CDR1 is GTSNPN, CDR2 SVGIG, per germline (reference sequence). The V gene end was trimmed by 3 bases and the J gene end by 3 bases; junction bases not matched to a gene: 4. The CDR3 contains 13 residues. CDR3 residues: CAWRTGVKETQYF. The CDR3 nucleotides read TGTGCCTGGAGAACAGGGGTTAAAGAGACCCAGTACTTC.

This clone was observed a single time. A junction boundary mismatches the germline segment, possibly from a read error. Here the CDR3 DNA reads TGTGCCAGCAGCCAAATCCAAAAGACCCAGTACTTC. Protein product: CASSQIQKTQYF. The genes are TRBV3-1 (or the pseudogene TRBV3-2) and TRBJ2-5; D gene unclear. The V gene's germline CDR1 is LGHDT and CDR2 YNNKEL (reference sequence). CDR3 length equals 12 residues.

On this clone: This sample includes further DNA sequences coding for the same CDR3. J is TRBJ1-1 and V is TRBV5-1; D is unresolved. The CDR3 runs 14 residues. Germline assignment: CDR1 SGHRS and CDR2 YFSETQ. Trimming stripped 0 bases from V and 0 bases from J, with 6 bases between. This chain's CDR3 is CASSLDTVNTEAFF. The CDR3 DNA reads as TGCGCCAGCAGCTTGGATACGGTGAACACTGAAGCTTTCTTT.

V is TRBV28 and J is TRBJ2-1, with D tentatively TRBD2 (6 bases). The CDR3 spans 16 residues. Trimming removed 5 bases at V and 4 bases at J, with 18 bases between. Germline V gene data show CDR1 as MDHEN and CDR2 as SYDVKM. DNA for the CDR3: TGTGCCAGCAGTAGCGGGCCTCGGTCCCGTTACAATGAGCAGTTCTTC. It yields the protein CASSSGPRSRYNEQFF. Full variable domain (rest looked up from reference TRBV28 and TRBJ2-1): DVKVTQSSRYLVKRTGEKVFLECVQDMDHENMFWYRQDPGLGLRLIYFSYDVKMKEKGDIPEGYSVSREKKERFSLILESASTNQTSMYLCASSSGPRSRYNEQFFGPGTRLTVL.

The rearrangement links TRBV7-3 to TRBJ2-3, with 8 bases matching TRBD1. V lost 1 base, J lost 6 bases, and 6 bases stayed unmatched. The CDR3 is made up of 15 amino acids. Germline V gene sequence: CDR1 SGHTA, CDR2 FQGTGA. In nucleotides, the CDR3 is TGTGCCAGCAGCTTAAATGGCAGGGGGCTTGATACGCAGTATTTT. Translating gives CASSLNGRGLDTQYF.

Points on this clone: At the DNA level, this CDR3 is encoded by other sequences in the same sample as well. V is TRBV28 and J is TRBJ2-7; D gene ambiguous. Germline V gene data show CDR1 as MDHEN and CDR2 as SYDVKM. The CDR3 totals 12 residues. V lost 3 bases, J lost 2 bases, and 5 bases lay in between. The CDR3: CASSFSAYEQYF. CDR3 sequence (DNA): TGTGCCAGCAGTTTTAGTGCCTACGAGCAGTACTTC.

This rearrangement joins TRBV6-5 to TRBJ1-2; D is perhaps TRBD1 (6 bases). The V end lost 11 bases, the J end lost 7 bases, and 20 bases lay between the germline ends. Per germline, CDR1 MNHEY and CDR2 SVGAGI. CDR3 length equals 13 residues. CDR3: CAVSRQGQSGYTF. The CDR3 DNA reads TGTGCCGTCTCCCGGCAGGGGCAAAGTGGCTACACCTTC.

The chain is built from TRBV18 and TRBJ2-5; possibly TRBD1 for D (5 bases). Germline V gene data show CDR1 as KGHSH and CDR2 as LQKENI. Trimming cost V 6 bases and J 3 bases, with 17 bases left between them. The CDR3 spans 15 residues. CDR3 residues: CASSHRQNAKETQYF. CDR3 nucleotides: TGTGCCAGCTCTCACAGACAGAATGCGAAAGAGACCCAGTACTTC.

The chain carries TRBV11-2 and TRBJ2-1; D is perhaps TRBD2 (6 bases). CDR1 and CDR2 from the germline V gene are SGHAT and FQNNGV. The CDR3 contains 14 residues. The germline V and J ends were trimmed by 5 bases and 10 bases, with 18 bases remaining between them. CDR3 sequence (DNA): TGTGCCAGCAGCCCCCGGGGCGGGGATGGGGAGCAGTTCTTC. Protein: CASSPRGGDGEQFF.

The V gene is TRBV4-1, the J gene TRBJ1-6; D not resolved. This CDR3 spans 13 amino acids. Germline V gene data show CDR1 as MGHRA and CDR2 as YSYEKL. The V end was cut by 0 bases, the J end by 10 bases, with 7 bases between. The CDR3 here is CASSQDPRSPLHF. The CDR3 DNA follows: TGCGCCAGCAGCCAAGACCCGAGATCACCCCTCCACTTT.

The chain employs TRBV5-6 and TRBJ2-7, with a weak D call TRBD1 (6 bases). Trimming took 3 bases from V and 3 from J, leaving 10 bases between them. This CDR3 has 13 amino acids. In germline, CDR1 is SGHDT, CDR2 YYEEEE. In DNA, the CDR3 is TGTGCCAGCAGCTCTACAGGGCACTACGAGCAGTACTTC. Protein: CASSSTGHYEQYF.

The chain recombines TRBV7-3 with TRBJ1-1; TRBD1 is a possible D gene (5 bases). The CDR3 has 13 residues. The V and J ends lost 5 bases and 11 bases respectively, with 18 bases between them. Germline-derived CDR1 and CDR2 are SGHTA and FQGTGA. CDR3 loop: CASSAGVTGLAFF. The CDR3 nucleotides read TGTGCCAGCAGCGCGGGGGTCACAGGACTCGCTTTCTTT.

The chain couples TRBV7-2 to TRBJ2-3; 10 bases match TRBD1. There are 16 residues in the CDR3. CDR1 is SGHTA, CDR2 FQGNSA, per germline. Trimming removed 1 base from V and 2 bases from J; junction bases left unmatched: 3. The CDR3 sequence: CASSLGGQGLTDTQYF. Here the CDR3 DNA reads TGTGCCAGCAGCTTAGGGGGACAGGGGCTCACAGATACGCAGTATTTT.

This chain connects TRBV10-3 to TRBJ2-7; 8 bases are shared with TRBD1. V was pared by 6 bases and J by 6 bases, with 13 bases of the junction left unmatched. Germline-derived CDR1 and CDR2 are ENHRY and SYGVKD. The CDR3 covers 15 residues. CDR3 loop: CAIRADRGEHREQYF. CDR3 nucleotides: TGTGCCATCAGGGCAGACAGGGGAGAGCATCGCGAGCAGTACTTC.

This chain connects TRBV9 to TRBJ2-1; the D is unclear. V was trimmed by 1 base and J by 9 bases, leaving 8 bases between them. This CDR3 has 12 amino acids. The germline gives CDR1 SGDLS, CDR2 YYNGEE. This CDR3 reads CASSVSPGEQFF. The DNA for the CDR3 is TGTGCCAGCAGCGTATCGCCCGGTGAGCAGTTCTTC.

This clone was seen a handful of times. The chain links TRBV28 to TRBJ1-5; TRBD1 agrees at 9 bases. The CDR3 has 19 residues. With 6 bases clipped from V and 0 bases from J, the junction kept 15 bases outside the gene matches. Germline V lookup: CDR1 MDHEN, CDR2 SYDVKM. The CDR3 loop is CASRRRRDREGDSNQPQHF. The CDR3 DNA reads TGTGCCAGCAGACGCCGCCGGGACAGGGAGGGGGATAGCAATCAGCCCCAGCATTTT.

About this clone: At one of its ends the junction is not consistent with the germline gene, which may arise from a read error. V is TRBV28 and J is TRBJ1-4; D is undetermined. The CDR3 has 16 amino acids. Germline V lookup: CDR1 MDHEN, CDR2 SYDVKM. The CDR3 protein is CASGLSGIATNEKLFF. The CDR3 DNA reads TGTGCCAGCGGTTTATCCGGTATTGCAACTAATGAAAAACTGTTTTTT.

This chain links TRBV19 with TRBJ2-2; D ambiguous. Germline loops: CDR1 LNHDA, CDR2 SQIVND (reference sequence). The CDR3 is 14 residues long. The ends were cut back, 6 bases at V and 2 bases at J, with 10 bases in the middle. CDR3 coding DNA: TGTGCCAGTAGGGAGAAAAGTAACACCGGGGAGCTGTTTTTT. It translates to CASREKSNTGELFF.

The table lists this clone with a count of one. This chain links TRBV20-1 with TRBJ1-2; D is ambiguous. Germline V lookup: CDR1 DFQATT, CDR2 SNEGSKA (reference sequence). Trimming took 3 bases from V and 6 from J, leaving 11 bases between them. This CDR3 is 12 amino acids long. DNA for the CDR3: TGCAGTGCTAGTCGGGGATCGGATGGCTACACCTTC. It is translated as CSASRGSDGYTF.

This clone was recorded only once. The genes are TRBV5-4 and TRBJ1-2; D ambiguous. Germline V gives CDR1 SGHNT, CDR2 YYREEE (reference sequence). The CDR3 has 13 amino acids. Trimming removed 0 bases at V and 3 bases at J, with 6 bases between. Written as DNA, the CDR3 is TGTGCCAGCAGCTTGGACAGATACTATGGCTACACCTTC. It translates to CASSLDRYYGYTF.